Shown below are 14 T cell receptor beta chains from a single sample sequenced in a study of T cells in localized non-small cell lung cancer. Data came from immunoSEQ multiplex PCR; TCRdb stores just in-frame clones and leaves some out. The sample shows about 78,000 clones, almost 85% of them seen only once. The sequenced sample was peripheral blood, obtained before any cancer treatment. Receptors were obtained from a man aged 40-75 years with stage I lung adenocarcinoma.

CDR3 residues: CASSLLGRDRGTDTQYF. For the CDR3, the DNA is TGTGCCAGCAGTTTATTGGGTCGGGACAGGGGGACAGATACGCAGTATTTT. The chain combines TRBV27 with TRBJ2-3; 11 bases are a match to TRBD1. Per the germline V gene, CDR1 is MNHEY and CDR2 is SMNVEV (reference sequence). The CDR3 has 17 residues. V shed 1 base and J 3 bases; nucleotides not matched to a gene: 6.

The V and J genes are TRBV18 and TRBJ2-5; 7 positions agree with TRBD1. This CDR3 region has 17 residues. Trimming took 3 bases from V and 0 from J; bases not matched to a gene: 10. CDR1 is KGHSH and CDR2 is LQKENI in the germline V gene. CDR3 coding DNA: TGTGCCAGCTCACCCCCAGGGGGACAGAAGTACCAAGAGACCCAGTACTTC. It translates to CASSPPGGQKYQETQYF.

V usage is TRBV2 and J usage is TRBJ2-7, with TRBD1 identical over 8 bases. The germline CDR1 and CDR2 sequences are SNHLY and FYNNEI. V was clipped by 1 base and J by 0 bases; unmatched bases: 5. This CDR3 contains 16 residues. CDR3 DNA: TGTGCCAGCAGTGAAGTGAGGACAGGGAGCTCCTACGAGCAGTACTTC. This encodes CASSEVRTGSSYEQYF.

In DNA, the CDR3 is TGCGCCAGTCTCCCCTTCCCGGGACCGAGCACAGATACGCAGTATTTT. Protein product: CASLPFPGPSTDTQYF. This chain connects TRBV5-1 to TRBJ2-3; D is perhaps TRBD1 or TRBD2 (5 bases each). This CDR3 is built from 16 residues. In germline, CDR1 is SGHRS, CDR2 YFSETQ. With 8 bases removed from V and 0 bases from J, the gap between germline ends came to 19 bases. Full variable domain (missing parts from reference TRBV5-1 and TRBJ2-3): KAGVTQTPRYLIKTRGQQVTLSCSPISGHRSVSWYQQTPGQGLQFLFEYFSETQRNKGNFPGRFSGRQFSNSRSEMNVSTLELGDSALYLCASLPFPGPSTDTQYFGPGTRLTVL.

J is TRBJ2-3 and V is TRBV10-1; D is uncertain. The germline V and J ends were trimmed by 5 bases and 0 bases, with 18 bases remaining between them. This CDR3 has 17 residues. Germline V gives CDR1 WNHNN, CDR2 SYGVQD (reference sequence). CDR3 in DNA: TGCGCCAGCAGTAAGAAACTTAAACCCCATAGCACAGATACGCAGTATTTT. It codes for CASSKKLKPHSTDTQYF.

This sequence joins TRBV6-1 and TRBJ2-7; D ambiguous. The CDR3 length is 12 residues. Germline V lookup: CDR1 MNHNS, CDR2 SASEGT. V lost 4 bases and J lost 0, with 4 bases in between. The CDR3 reads CASSGNSYEQYF. CDR3 nucleotide sequence: TGTGCCAGCAGTGGCAACTCCTACGAGCAGTACTTC.

The genes are TRBV10-3 and TRBJ1-1; 8 nucleotides match TRBD1. J gave up 3 bases and V 0 bases, and 0 bases lay outside the gene matches. Looked up from germline, CDR1 is ENHRY and CDR2 is SYGVKD. This CDR3 has 14 amino acids. CDR3 DNA sequence: TGTGCCATCAGTGAGTCGACAGGGGACACTGAAGCTTTCTTT. It codes for CAISESTGDTEAFF.

The chain recombines TRBV7-9 with TRBJ2-5, with D unresolved. CDR3 length equals 13 residues. Germline lookup yields CDR1 SEHNR and CDR2 FQNEAQ (reference sequence). The germline V and J ends were trimmed by 5 bases and 5 bases, with 12 bases remaining between them. The CDR3 here is CASSPLAVETQYF. DNA for the CDR3: TGTGCCAGCAGCCCCCTGGCGGTGGAGACCCAGTACTTC.

V and J are TRBV2 and TRBJ1-1, with D perhaps matching TRBD1 (5 bases). CDR3 length: 13 residues. Germline CDR1 is SNHLY and CDR2 is FYNNEI. Trimming took 8 bases from V and 0 from J, leaving 10 bases between them. In DNA, the CDR3 is TGTGCCAGCGGGGACGGATTGAACACTGAAGCTTTCTTT. Its translation: CASGDGLNTEAFF.

The chain recombines TRBV9 with TRBJ2-7, with no clear D. The germline CDR1 and CDR2 sequences are SGDLS and YYNGEE. CDR3 length: 16 amino acids. V was shortened by 0 bases and J by 0 bases, with 13 bases between the two germline ends. CDR3 residues: CASSVGPEVGSYEQYF. The CDR3 DNA reads as TGTGCCAGCAGCGTAGGCCCCGAGGTAGGCTCCTACGAGCAGTACTTC.

V gene TRBV23-1 combines with J gene TRBJ1-2; D is unclear. TRBV23-1 falls under the ORF class, with uncertain function. This CDR3 spans 14 amino acids. The V end lost 3 bases, the J end lost 6 bases, and 14 bases lay between the germline ends. The CDR3 bases are TGCGCCAGCAGTCATTCTTTCCGACTAAATGGCTACACCTTC. Translating gives CASSHSFRLNGYTF.

The J gene is TRBJ1-2, the V gene TRBV5-6; 8 positions agree with TRBD1. The V segment lost 3 bases and the J segment 4 bases; nucleotides outside the gene matches: 2. Germline V gene sequence: CDR1 SGHDT, CDR2 YYEEEE. The CDR3 covers 13 residues. The chain's CDR3 is CASSSGGFYGYTF. The CDR3 DNA reads TGTGCCAGCAGCTCAGGGGGCTTCTATGGCTACACCTTC. Supplemented by reference TRBV5-6 and TRBJ1-2, the full variable domain reads DAGVTQSPTHLIKTRGQQVTLRCSPKSGHDTVSWYQQALGQGPQFIFQYYEEEERQRGNFPDRFSGHQFPNYSSELNVNALLLGDSALYLCASSSGGFYGYTFGSGTRLTVV.

The CDR3 nucleotides read TGTGCCAGCAGCTTTCCATCCTCCAGGGCAGGGAGGCAGCCCCAGCATTTT. It codes for CASSFPSSRAGRQPQHF. The chain uses TRBV11-3 and TRBJ1-5, with D perhaps matching TRBD1 (5 bases). Trimming pared 3 bases from V and 7 bases from J, leaving 22 bases between. The CDR3 covers 17 residues. The germline V gene encodes CDR1 SGHNT and CDR2 YENEEA.

The V gene is TRBV5-6, the J gene TRBJ1-1; D may be TRBD1 (6 bases). Per the germline V gene, CDR1 is SGHDT and CDR2 is YYEEEE. There are 15 residues in the CDR3. V gave up 4 bases and J gave up 0 bases, with 13 bases separating them. The CDR3 DNA sequence: TGTGCCAGCAGCCCGATCACAGGGCTGAACACTGAAGCTTTCTTT. Protein: CASSPITGLNTEAFF.